This TCR beta chain was profiled in a study of CD8 T cells in ankylosing spondylitis. In its sample, this clonotype was seen many times. Its antigen is undetermined. For TCR beta, libraries came from quantitative 5'-RACE with molecular barcodes. TCRdb reprocessed the 5' RACE reads via MiXCR and lists one record per CDR3 protein. Of approximately 220,000 distinct CDR3 sequences listed, under 12% are singletons. Study findings and constraints: Several highly homologous variants formed a TCR beta motif that appeared characteristic of ankylosing spondylitis blood. Relatively rare in peripheral blood, disease-linked clones were also CD8+. Significant enrichment of disease-linked clones was reported in matched ankylosing spondylitis synovial fluid.

The CDR3 is 16 amino acids. Germline V lookup: CDR1 SNHLY, CDR2 FYNNEI. V was clipped by 3 bases and J by 0 bases; unmatched bases: 5. Material: blood, either unsorted or a sorted T cell fraction (not recorded which). The receptor's source is a male donor with ankylosing spondylitis or in good health (not recorded which). This chain joins TRBV2 and TRBJ2-1, with 7 positions matching TRBD2. DNA of the CDR3: TGTGCCAGCAGTGATGTGGGGAGGGGCTCCTACAATGAGCAGTTCTTC. Translated: CASSDVGRGSYNEQFF.